This TCR beta chain comes out of a study of T cell repertoires in cytomegalovirus infection. Across the whole study: Public TCR beta signatures provided an indication of both CMV infection and a matching HLA type. Study results and caveats: There were HLA-C-restricted CMV-specific TCR beta clonotypes dominating the ex vivo response. Public TCR beta family frequency separated CMV-and-HLA carriers, including in an independent cohort.

Comment on this clonotype: The antigen remains unidentified.

MiXCR was run by TCRdb on the reads, yielding one entry per CDR3 protein. The repertoire holds around 550,000 distinct CDR3 sequences, with about 30% as singletons. Germline V lookup: CDR1 DFQATT, CDR2 SNEGSKA (reference sequence). This CDR3 has 15 residues. Trimming removed 0 bases from V and 3 bases from J, with 14 bases in between. Input material: PBMCs. The chain employs TRBV20-1 and TRBJ1-2; perhaps TRBD1 as D (5 bases). The TCR sequence derives from a human donor in good health (CMV status not recorded). Some clones in this sample may be carry-over from other donors' samples. CDR3 loop: CSARDQGRLHYGYTF. CDR3 coding DNA: TGCAGTGCTAGAGATCAGGGAAGGTTACACTATGGCTACACCTTC.